The text below deals with one T cell receptor (beta chain). The antigen is not known. Per the germline V gene, CDR1 is MNHEY and CDR2 is SMNVEV (reference sequence). The CDR3 loop spans 13 amino acids. V shed 5 bases and J shed 5 bases, with 12 bases lying between them. Caucasian individuals from Russia who were healthy and aged roughly 6 to 95 acted as donors. Each sample had at least 6 million PBMCs isolated. The record originates from a study of blood T cells in healthy people across ages. General study points: Among long-lived donors, naive CD4+ cells were more numerous and diversity higher than in aged donors.

Primed by a sample-barcoded 5' primer and a J-beta primer mix, a second PCR proceeded for 7 to 11 cycles. From the 5' RACE reads, TCRdb called clonotypes with MiXCR, one entry per CDR3 protein. In the table there are 1 million to 1.2 million distinct CDR3 sequences, around two fifths of which are singletons. The receptor's source is a man in his late teens or twenties in good health. The specimen was blood. The rearrangement joins TRBV27 to TRBJ1-2; TRBD1 is a possible D gene (5 bases). Here the CDR3 reads CASSMTVGYGYTF. CDR3 sequence (DNA): TGTGCCAGCAGTATGACAGTGGGGTATGGCTACACCTTC.